This TCR beta chain was found in a study of CD8+CD57+ T cells in acquired aplastic anemia. CD8+CD57+ cell expansion had been shown by flow cytometry in patients chosen for sequencing. According to the study, genomic DNA was the template for TCR beta VDJ and CDR3 profiling. One entry per CDR3 protein results from TCRdb running MiXCR on the reads. The profile shows some 170,000 distinct CDR3 sequences, 70% to 80% of them singletons. Germline values: CDR1 WSHSY, CDR2 SAAADI. V lost 4 bases and J lost 5, with 9 bases in between. The CDR3 extends over 13 amino acids. This TCR derives from a human donor with aplastic anemia. This chain connects TRBV10-2 to TRBJ1-5; unclear D gene. Sequencing was carried out using sorted CD4+, CD8+, or CD8+CD57+ T cells (not recorded which) from PBMCs. CDR3 coding DNA: TGCGCCAGCAGTGGGACCTCCGATCAGCCCCAGCATTTT. Amino acids: CASSGTSDQPQHF.